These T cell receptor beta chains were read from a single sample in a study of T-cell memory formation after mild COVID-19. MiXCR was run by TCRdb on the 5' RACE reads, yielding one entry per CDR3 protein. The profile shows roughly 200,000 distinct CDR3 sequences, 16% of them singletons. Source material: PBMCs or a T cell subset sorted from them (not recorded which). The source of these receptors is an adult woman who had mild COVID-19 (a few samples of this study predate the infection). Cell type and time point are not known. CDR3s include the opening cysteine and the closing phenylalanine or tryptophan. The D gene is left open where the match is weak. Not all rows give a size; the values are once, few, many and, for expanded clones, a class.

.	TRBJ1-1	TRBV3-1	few	TGTGCCAGCAGCCAATACGGGACCCAGAACACTGAAGCTTTCTTT	CASSQYGTQNTEAFF
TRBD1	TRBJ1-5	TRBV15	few	TGTGCCACCAGCAGGGACAGGGTGGATCAGCCCCAGCATTTT	CATSRDRVDQPQHF
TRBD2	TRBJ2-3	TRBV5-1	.	TGCGCCAGCAGCAGGGACTACAGCACAGATACGCAGTATTTT	CASSRDYSTDTQYF
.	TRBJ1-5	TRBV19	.	TGTGCCAGTAATACGGGCCGGGCCAGCAATCAGCCCCAGCATTTT	CASNTGRASNQPQHF
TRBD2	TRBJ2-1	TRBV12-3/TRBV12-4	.	TGTGCCAGCAGTTTGTCTAGCGGGGGGGCCGATGAGCAGTTCTTC	CASSLSSGGADEQFF
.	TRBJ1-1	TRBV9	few	TGTGCCAGCAGCCCGGGGGGCACGGGGACGACTGAAGCTTTCTTT	CASSPGGTGTTEAFF
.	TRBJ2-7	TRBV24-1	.	TGTGCCACCAGTGATCCTTCCCTGGCCCCCTACGAGCAGTACTTC	CATSDPSLAPYEQYF
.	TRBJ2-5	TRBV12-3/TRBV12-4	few	TGTGCCAGCAGCCCGAGGACCACAGGGACCCAGTACTTC	CASSPRTTGTQYF
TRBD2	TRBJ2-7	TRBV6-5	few	TGTGCCAGCGCAGAGCCCGGACTAGCGGGGGGCTTAGCCTACGAGCAGTACTTC	CASAEPGLAGGLAYEQYF
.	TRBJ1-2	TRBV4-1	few	TGCGCCAGCAGCCAAGATTTGGTAGCTGGTCTGGCCTATGGCTACACCTTC	CASSQDLVAGLAYGYTF
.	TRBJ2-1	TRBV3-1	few	TGTGCCAGCAGCCCCACAGGGTGGGCGCAGTTCTTC	CASSPTGWAQFF
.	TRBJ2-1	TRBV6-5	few	TGTGCCAGCAGCCGGACGCGCTCCTACAATGAGCAGTTCTTC	CASSRTRSYNEQFF
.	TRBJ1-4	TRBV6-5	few	TGTGCCAGCGGTGGTCGGCAAGCAACTAATGAAAAACTGTTTTTT	CASGGRQATNEKLFF
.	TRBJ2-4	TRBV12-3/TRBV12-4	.	TGTGCCAGCAGTCCCAGGACGGGCTTTACCAAAAACATTCAGTACTTC	CASSPRTGFTKNIQYF
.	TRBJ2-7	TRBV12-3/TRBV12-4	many	TGTGCCAGCAGTCTAGGGACTGCTGATATCTACGAGCAGTACTTC	CASSLGTADIYEQYF
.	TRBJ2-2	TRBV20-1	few	TGCAGTGCTAGACGACCGGGACTTTCTAACACCGGGGAGCTGTTTTTT	CSARRPGLSNTGELFF
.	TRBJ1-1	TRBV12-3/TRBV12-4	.	TGTGCCAGCAGTCAGAATCTGAACACTGAAGCTTTCTTT	CASSQNLNTEAFF
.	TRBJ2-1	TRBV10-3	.	TGTGCCATCAGTGAGGGAGGGAATGAGCAGTTCTTC	CAISEGGNEQFF
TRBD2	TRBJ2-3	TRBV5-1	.	TGCGCCAGCAGCCTCCCTAGCGGGGGCACAGATACGCAGTATTTT	CASSLPSGGTDTQYF
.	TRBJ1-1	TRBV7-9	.	TGTGCCAGCAGCTTAGTTCCCCGATTGAACACTGAAGCTTTCTTT	CASSLVPRLNTEAFF
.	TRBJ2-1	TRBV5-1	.	TGCGCCAGCAGCTTGGGGGGACCGAGATCCTACAATGAGCAGTTCTTC	CASSLGGPRSYNEQFF
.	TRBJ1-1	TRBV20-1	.	TGCAGTGCTACATCAGGGACGGCCGACACTGAAGCTTTCTTT	CSATSGTADTEAFF